Below are 30 T cell receptor beta chains sequenced from a single sample in a study of blood T cell repertoires in COVID-19. Libraries were prepared by immunoSEQ multiplex PCR; TCRdb keeps only in-frame clonotypes and omits some of them. The repertoire consists of hundreds of thousands of clones, with around 87% occurring once and the leading ten covering 1.9%. The specimen sequenced was PBMCs or T cells enriched from blood (not recorded which). Receptors originate from a man aged 40-49 years in a cohort exposed to, infected with or recovered from COVID-19 (not recorded which).

The table lists this clone with a count of one. V is TRBV5-4 and J is TRBJ2-1, with TRBD2 identical over 10 bases. The V segment lost 4 bases and the J segment 5 bases; nucleotides outside the gene matches: 6. The CDR3 sequence is 15 residues long. Per germline, CDR1 SGHNT and CDR2 YYREEE (reference sequence). The CDR3 region has the DNA TGTGCCAGCAGCACCGGACTAGCGGACAACAATGAGCAGTTCTTC. Translated: CASSTGLADNNEQFF. The variable domain in full, completed from reference TRBV5-4 and TRBJ2-1, reads ETGVTQSPTHLIKTRGQQVTLRCSSQSGHNTVSWYQQALGQGPQFIFQYYREEENGRGNFPPRFSGLQFPNYSSELNVNALELDDSALYLCASSTGLADNNEQFFGPGTRLTVL.

V gene TRBV3-1 (or the pseudogene TRBV3-2) combines with J gene TRBJ1-2; TRBD1 matches 9 bases. This CDR3 has 13 amino acids. The V segment lost 9 bases and the J segment 2 bases; nucleotides outside the gene matches: 4. Germline V gene data show CDR1 as LGHDT and CDR2 as YNNKEL (reference sequence). As DNA, the CDR3 is TGTGCCAGTACAGGGGGCTTGAACTATGGCTACACCTTC. Encoded protein: CASTGGLNYGYTF.

The rearrangement links TRBV7-3 to TRBJ2-5; 7 nucleotides align to TRBD2. The germline V gene has CDR1 SGHTA and CDR2 FQGTGA. Unmatched junction bases numbered 11, after V lost 4 bases and J lost 3 bases. The CDR3 runs 16 residues. CDR3 sequence reads: CASSSVGGSMKETQYF. The CDR3 nucleotides are TGTGCCAGCAGCTCCGTCGGCGGGAGCATGAAAGAGACCCAGTACTTC.

The V gene is TRBV5-1, the J gene TRBJ2-2, with D maybe TRBD2 (5 bases). The CDR3 is made up of 14 amino acids. Trimming removed 4 bases at V and 7 bases at J, with 14 bases between. CDR1 and CDR2 (germline): SGHRS, YFSETQ. The CDR3 bases are TGCGCCAGCAGCCAGGACTTTTCCGGCGGGGAGCTGTTTTTT. It encodes CASSQDFSGGELFF.

CDR3: CASRLAGGTDTQYF. As DNA, the CDR3 is TGCGCCAGCCGACTAGCGGGAGGCACAGATACGCAGTATTTT. The chain joins TRBV4-1 to TRBJ2-3; 12 bases are a match to TRBD2. The CDR3 loop spans 14 amino acids. Trimming took 8 bases from V and 1 from J; bases not matched to a gene: 1. Germline CDR1 and CDR2: MGHRA and YSYEKL.

This chain joins TRBV10-3 and TRBJ2-7; 8 positions match TRBD1. Per the germline V gene, CDR1 is ENHRY and CDR2 is SYGVKD. The V and J ends lost 6 bases and 0 bases, in that order; junction bases with no gene match: 4. This CDR3 region has 14 residues. In DNA form, the CDR3 reads TGTGCCATCAGGGGGACAGGAAGCTCCTACGAGCAGTACTTC. Encoded protein: CAIRGTGSSYEQYF.

The CDR3 loop is CAWLGTSGSNYEQFF. The CDR3, as DNA: TGTGCCTGGCTTGGGACTAGCGGGAGTAATTATGAGCAGTTCTTC. The J gene is TRBJ2-1, the V gene TRBV30; 14 bases agree with TRBD2. The length of the CDR3 is 15 residues. The V segment lost 5 bases and the J segment 8 bases; nucleotides outside the gene matches: 8. Germline lookup yields CDR1 GTSNPN and CDR2 SVGIG (reference sequence).

V gene TRBV5-1 combines with J gene TRBJ1-2; D not certain. Trimming took 0 bases from V and 3 from J, leaving 15 bases between them. The CDR3 runs to 16 residues. Germline V gives CDR1 SGHRS, CDR2 YFSETQ. The CDR3 DNA is TGCGCCAGCAGCTTGGTTTTCGGGGAGAGAGACTATGGCTACACCTTC. This gives the protein CASSLVFGERDYGYTF.

This clone has just one count. The J gene is TRBJ1-6, the V gene TRBV11-2; D call uncertain. Trimming cost V 0 bases and J 3 bases, with 6 bases left between them. Germline loops: CDR1 SGHAT, CDR2 FQNNGV. The CDR3 sequence is 15 residues long. The CDR3 DNA reads as TGTGCCAGCAGCTTAGACCAGATCTATAATTCACCCCTCCACTTT. Protein: CASSLDQIYNSPLHF.

This chain links TRBV28 with TRBJ2-3; D perhaps matches TRBD1 (5 bases). Per the germline V gene, CDR1 is MDHEN and CDR2 is SYDVKM. There are 12 residues in the CDR3. V lost 6 bases and J lost 3, with 7 bases in between. CDR3 residues: CASSRQTDTQYF. CDR3 coding DNA: TGTGCCAGCAGCCGACAGACAGATACGCAGTATTTT.

The gene calls are TRBV7-9 and TRBJ2-3, with D tentatively TRBD1 (6 bases). CDR3 size: 15 residues. With 1 base removed from V and 1 base from J, the gap between germline ends came to 9 bases. Germline-derived CDR1 and CDR2 are SEHNR and FQNEAQ (reference sequence). CDR3 nucleotide sequence: TGTGCCAGCAGCTTAGGGGGGCAGCGCACAGATACGCAGTATTTT. This translates into CASSLGGQRTDTQYF.

The chain combines TRBV30 with TRBJ2-7; D might be TRBD1 (6 bases). CDR3 length: 13 amino acids. The V and J ends lost 7 bases and 2 bases respectively, with 15 bases between them. From germline, CDR1 is GTSNPN and CDR2 SVGIG (reference sequence). In DNA form, the CDR3 reads TGTGCCTACGAACGGGACACCGCCTACGAGCAGTACTTC. Translation gives CAYERDTAYEQYF.

The V call is TRBV5-4, the J call TRBJ2-7; 7 nucleotides align to TRBD2. V lost 0 bases, J lost 3 bases, and 6 bases stayed unmatched. This CDR3 spans 15 amino acids. Germline V lookup: CDR1 SGHNT, CDR2 YYREEE (reference sequence). The CDR3 protein is CASSLGSGLSYEQYF. Here the CDR3 DNA reads TGTGCCAGCAGCTTGGGTTCGGGACTAAGCTACGAGCAGTACTTC.

J is TRBJ2-3 and V is TRBV19, with 11 bases matching TRBD2. Looked up from germline, CDR1 is LNHDA and CDR2 is SQIVND (reference sequence). The CDR3 length is 17 residues. Trimming at V came to 1 base and at J to 12 bases, leaving 15 bases not matched to a gene. CDR3: CASSIVETSGELSPQYF. In nucleotides, the CDR3 is TGTGCCAGTAGTATAGTCGAGACTAGCGGGGAACTCTCTCCCCAGTATTTT.

DNA of the CDR3: TGTGCCAGCAGTACCAGGGGATACAGCTCTGGGGCCAACGTCCTGACTTTC. Protein sequence: CASSTRGYSSGANVLTF. The rearrangement uses TRBV28 and TRBJ2-6; a possible D gene is TRBD1 (6 bases). The CDR3 runs 17 residues. Trimming removed 5 bases from V and 0 bases from J, with 14 bases in between. The germline gives CDR1 MDHEN, CDR2 SYDVKM.

The chain couples TRBV2 to TRBJ2-3; TRBD1 matches 8 bases. Germline values: CDR1 SNHLY, CDR2 FYNNEI. This CDR3 comprises 12 residues. V dropped 6 bases and J dropped 9; count of bases not matched to a gene: 5. The CDR3 spells CASSGQGITQYF. The CDR3 DNA sequence: TGTGCCAGCAGCGGACAGGGAATCACGCAGTATTTT.

The chain recombines TRBV6-2 or TRBV6-3 with TRBJ1-1; no clear D gene. This CDR3 has 14 amino acids. V was clipped by 5 bases and J by 7 bases, with 17 bases between them. Germline values: CDR1 MNHEY, CDR2 SVGEGT. For the CDR3, the DNA is TGTGCCAGCAGTCGTGACGGGGAGTTGAGTGAAGCTTTCTTT. It yields the protein CASSRDGELSEAFF.

This clone was counted only a few times. CDR3 loop: CAWSKSGSSPYEQYF. Written as DNA, the CDR3 is TGTGCCTGGAGTAAAAGCGGGAGTTCTCCCTACGAGCAGTACTTC. The rearrangement joins TRBV30 to TRBJ2-7; 8 positions match TRBD2. Germline trimming cut 2 bases from V and 2 bases from J; bases unmatched to any gene: 8. Per the germline V gene, CDR1 is GTSNPN and CDR2 is SVGIG (reference sequence). CDR3 size: 15 residues.

The J gene is TRBJ1-3, the V gene TRBV9; TRBD1 matches 7 bases. Germline trimming cut 0 bases from V and 8 bases from J; bases unmatched to any gene: 5. The length of the CDR3 is 14 residues. Germline loops: CDR1 SGDLS, CDR2 YYNGEE. As DNA, the CDR3 is TGTGCCAGCAGCGTAGCTGGTCAGGGGGACACCATATATTTT. Its translation: CASSVAGQGDTIYF.

The V gene is TRBV18, the J gene TRBJ2-2, with 8 nucleotides matching TRBD2. Per germline, CDR1 KGHSH and CDR2 LQKENI. Losses at the gene ends were 3 bases for V and 5 bases for J; bases not matched to a gene: 5. The CDR3 consists of 15 residues. The CDR3 DNA reads TGTGCCAGCTCACCCACGACTAGCGAGACCGGGGAGCTGTTTTTT. Protein sequence: CASSPTTSETGELFF.

This chain joins TRBV7-2 and TRBJ2-7; 8 nucleotides line up with TRBD1. The V gene's germline CDR1 is SGHTA and CDR2 FQGNSA. V lost 5 bases and J lost 7; bases outside the gene matches: 4. The CDR3 covers 12 residues. The CDR3 sequence is CASSPWDREQYF. The DNA of the CDR3 is TGTGCCAGCAGCCCCTGGGACAGGGAGCAGTACTTC.

The rearrangement uses TRBV2 and TRBJ2-1, with TRBD2 identical over 7 bases. This CDR3 is built from 13 residues. Germline lookup yields CDR1 SNHLY and CDR2 FYNNEI. Unmatched junction bases numbered 5, after V lost 7 bases and J lost 5 bases. The CDR3 region has the DNA TGTGCCAGCACCTTCGGACTAGACAATGAGCAGTTCTTC. Translated: CASTFGLDNEQFF.

This chain connects TRBV29-1 to TRBJ1-3; possibly TRBD1 for D (6 bases). From germline, CDR1 is SQVTM and CDR2 ANQGSEA. This CDR3 is built from 11 residues. The V end lost 0 bases, the J end lost 11 bases, and 8 bases lay between the germline ends. The CDR3 DNA is TGCAGCGTTGAAGACAGGGGTCCCATATATTTT. Its protein product is CSVEDRGPIYF.

V and J are TRBV11-2 and TRBJ2-5, with 8 nucleotides matching TRBD2. The CDR3 length is 13 residues. The V and J ends lost 6 bases and 5 bases, in that order; junction bases with no gene match: 5. The germline CDR1 and CDR2 sequences are SGHAT and FQNNGV. The CDR3 sequence is CASRPSGGETQYF. The CDR3 coding sequence is TGTGCCAGCAGACCTTCGGGGGGGGAGACCCAGTACTTC.

The V and J genes are TRBV19 and TRBJ2-1, with 9 bases lining up with TRBD2. The CDR3 length is 17 residues. Germline CDR1 is LNHDA and CDR2 is SQIVND (reference sequence). After removal of 7 bases from V and 4 bases from J, the junction contained 14 bases not matched to a gene. The CDR3 DNA reads as TGTGCCAGTACCTTGACTAGCGGAGCCCTCCATTACAATGAGCAGTTCTTC. It is translated as CASTLTSGALHYNEQFF. Combining the CDR3 with reference TRBV19 and TRBJ2-1 gives the whole variable domain DGGITQSPKYLFRKEGQNVTLSCEQNLNHDAMYWYRQDPGQGLRLIYYSQIVNDFQKGDIAEGYSVSREKKESFPLTVTSAQKNPTAFYLCASTLTSGALHYNEQFFGPGTRLTVL.

The chain combines TRBV25-1 with TRBJ1-3; 7 bases are a match to TRBD1. Trimming removed 2 bases from V and 4 bases from J; junction bases left unmatched: 5. The CDR3 covers 15 residues. Germline CDR1 is MGHDK and CDR2 is SYGVNS. CDR3 region: CASSEDRAYGNTIYF. The CDR3 DNA is TGTGCCAGCAGTGAAGACAGGGCTTACGGAAACACCATATATTTT.

The gene calls are TRBV4-1 and TRBJ2-7; no clear D gene. V shed 1 base and J shed 0 bases, with 13 bases lying between them. The CDR3 covers 16 residues. Germline loops: CDR1 MGHRA, CDR2 YSYEKL. The CDR3 here is CASSQVVSTSSYEQYF. The DNA of the CDR3 is TGCGCCAGCAGCCAAGTTGTGAGTACGAGCTCCTACGAGCAGTACTTC.

The chain employs TRBV5-1 and TRBJ2-5; TRBD2 is a possible D gene (7 bases). V lost 4 bases, J lost 3 bases, and 19 bases lay in between. The CDR3 is 16 residues long. The germline V gene encodes CDR1 SGHRS and CDR2 YFSETQ. CDR3 loop: CASSNQPGGAEETQYF. CDR3 nucleotides: TGCGCCAGCAGCAATCAACCGGGGGGCGCGGAAGAGACCCAGTACTTC.

The chain combines TRBV30 with TRBJ1-5; D is unclear. CDR1 GTSNPN and CDR2 SVGIG come from the germline V gene (reference sequence). This CDR3 has 14 residues. V was pared by 1 base and J by 5 bases, with 12 bases between. CDR3 region: CAWSAGSLHQPQHF. The CDR3 nucleotides read TGTGCCTGGAGTGCGGGAAGCCTTCATCAGCCCCAGCATTTT.

The chain recombines TRBV2 with TRBJ1-1, with D unclear. The CDR3 length is 10 residues. V was shortened by 8 bases and J by 7 bases, with 8 bases between the two germline ends. The germline V gene has CDR1 SNHLY and CDR2 FYNNEI. The CDR3 DNA is TGTGCCAGCTCCTTCAGTGAAGCTTTCTTT. Translating gives CASSFSEAFF.